The 10 T cell receptor beta chains presented below share a single source sample, sequenced in a study of monozygotic twins with inflammatory bowel disease. TCRdb re-called the 5' RACE reads and gives one entry per CDR3 protein, without DNA. The listing contains 200,000 to 250,000 distinct CDR3 sequences. The source material was blood. These receptors originate from a human donor with ulcerative colitis or Crohn's disease, or a healthy co-twin of an affected twin (not recorded which).

The chain joins TRBV20-1 to TRBJ2-7; TCRdb proposes TRBD1, but this gene call is untestable without DNA. Germline V lookup: CDR1 DFQATT, CDR2 SNEGSKA (reference sequence). This CDR3 has 16 amino acids. The CDR3 here is CSAPDGSESDPYEQYF.

The V gene is TRBV7-2, the J gene TRBJ2-7; TCRdb picks TRBD2, but there is no DNA to check that call. This CDR3 has 12 amino acids. CDR1 is SGHTA, CDR2 FQGNSA, per germline. The CDR3 sequence is CASSRDYYEQYF.

The chain recombines TRBV20-1 with TRBJ2-1. The CDR3 length is 11 residues. Germline CDR1 DFQATT, CDR2 SNEGSKA (reference sequence). This CDR3 reads CSARDGPGQFF.

This chain joins TRBV5-1 and TRBJ2-6; the D call of TRBD2 rests on TCRdb alone, since no DNA is present to check it. CDR3 length equals 16 residues. Germline V gene lookup returns CDR1 SGHRS and CDR2 YFSETQ. CDR3: CASSLEARVGANVLTF.

The CDR3 is CAWIPQGNYGYTF. The genes are TRBV30 and TRBJ1-2; TCRdb picks TRBD1, but there is no DNA to check that call. Germline V gene data show CDR1 as GTSNPN and CDR2 as SVGIG (reference sequence). This CDR3 comprises 13 residues.

The chain joins TRBV20-1 to TRBJ1-5. This CDR3 is built from 14 residues. Germline values: CDR1 DFQATT, CDR2 SNEGSKA (reference sequence). This CDR3 reads CSASAQNSNQPQHF.

V and J are TRBV29-1 and TRBJ2-3. CDR1 is SQVTM, CDR2 ANQGSEA, per germline. This CDR3 contains 11 residues. The chain's CDR3 is CSVSGGDTQYF.

This chain connects TRBV5-1 to TRBJ2-7; TCRdb's D call, TRBD1, is unchecked because there is no DNA. The CDR3 covers 14 residues. The germline CDR1 and CDR2 sequences are SGHRS and YFSETQ. This CDR3 reads CASRPDRGVYEQYF.

The chain is built from TRBV11-1 and TRBJ2-7; TCRdb's assignment of TRBD1 cannot be checked, as there is no DNA. Germline-derived CDR1 and CDR2 are SGHAT and FQDESV (reference sequence). The CDR3 covers 18 residues. CDR3 loop: CASSPSGDLMFASYEQYF.

The chain has TRBV6-6 and TRBJ1-1. CDR1 and CDR2 (germline): MNHNY, SVGAGI (reference sequence). CDR3 size: 14 residues. The CDR3 sequence is CASSYSNTNTEAFF.